These 9 T cell receptor beta chains were all obtained from the same sample, sequenced in a study of cytomegalovirus exposure and HLA in healthy donors. The table came from immunoSEQ multiplex PCR; TCRdb's copy has only in-frame clones and leaves some out. The table lists fewer than 90,000 clones, 84% of them singletons. Sequenced sample: PBMCs. These receptors were collected from a woman under 30 in good health and CMV-seropositive.

The chain combines TRBV5-1 with TRBJ1-3; D may be TRBD1 (5 bases). Germline V gene sequence: CDR1 SGHRS, CDR2 YFSETQ. CDR3 length: 15 amino acids. V gave up 4 bases and J gave up 4 bases, with 15 bases separating them. CDR3 sequence: CASSQDRGRGNTIYF. CDR3 in DNA: TGCGCCAGCAGCCAAGATAGGGGTAGAGGAAACACCATATATTTT.

In its sample, this clone was seen once. The CDR3 loop reads CASRRQGWVNTEAFF. DNA of the CDR3: TGTGCCAGTCGACGACAGGGCTGGGTGAACACTGAAGCTTTCTTT. The chain couples TRBV19 to TRBJ1-1; 7 positions agree with TRBD1. V was pared by 8 bases and J by 0 bases, with 9 bases of the junction left unmatched. Germline CDR1 is LNHDA and CDR2 is SQIVND (reference sequence). CDR3 size: 15 residues.

The CDR3 here is CASRHDITSTDTQYF. The CDR3 DNA reads as TGTGCCAGCAGGCACGACATTACATCCACAGATACGCAGTATTTT. The chain recombines TRBV4-2 with TRBJ2-3; D not resolved. The V and J ends lost 6 bases and 2 bases respectively, with 15 bases between them. The CDR3 is made up of 15 amino acids. CDR1 is LGHNA and CDR2 is YNFKEQ in the germline V gene.

The sample holds a few counts of this clone. CDR3 coding DNA: TGTGCCACTCGTAAGGGGGGGACCCACGAGCAGTACTTC. It encodes CATRKGGTHEQYF. The chain recombines TRBV30 with TRBJ2-7; the D gene is possibly TRBD2 (7 bases). Germline loops: CDR1 GTSNPN, CDR2 SVGIG (reference sequence). This CDR3 comprises 13 residues. Trimming removed 8 bases at V and 5 bases at J, with 19 bases between. Full variable domain (missing parts from reference TRBV30 and TRBJ2-7): SQTIHQWPATLVQPVGSPLSLECTVEGTSNPNLYWYRQAAGRGLQLLFYSVGIGQISSEVPQNLSASRPQDRQFILSSKKLLLSDSGFYLCATRKGGTHEQYFGPGTRLTVT.

CDR3 sequence reads: CASSEDRGYNSPLHF. The CDR3 DNA is TGTGCCAGCAGTGAGGACAGGGGCTATAATTCACCCCTCCACTTT. The chain is built from TRBV6-1 and TRBJ1-6; 9 bases map to TRBD1. Germline CDR1 MNHNS, CDR2 SASEGT. V was clipped by 3 bases and J by 3 bases; unmatched bases: 0. The CDR3 sequence is 15 residues long.

The genes are TRBV7-2 and TRBJ2-3; maybe TRBD1 (6 bases). This CDR3 is built from 13 residues. The V and J ends lost 5 bases and 5 bases respectively, with 11 bases between them. CDR1 is SGHTA and CDR2 is FQGNSA in the germline V gene. CDR3 nucleotides: TGTGCCAGCAGCCCCCCAGGGGAAGATACGCAGTATTTT. Translated, it gives CASSPPGEDTQYF.

The rearrangement uses TRBV7-9 and TRBJ2-3; 7 positions agree with TRBD2. CDR1 and CDR2 (germline): SEHNR, FQNEAQ (reference sequence). The J segment lost 0 bases and the V segment lost 5 bases, leaving 2 bases of the junction unmatched. The CDR3 runs 14 residues. In DNA form, the CDR3 reads TGTGCCAGCAGCCTTAGCGGGAGCACAGATACGCAGTATTTT. Encoded protein: CASSLSGSTDTQYF.

This CDR3 reads CASRLTGGRADTQYF. Here the CDR3 DNA reads TGTGCCAGCAGGTTGACAGGGGGTCGGGCAGATACGCAGTATTTT. The rearrangement uses TRBV6-5 and TRBJ2-3; 9 bases agree with TRBD1. The length of the CDR3 is 15 residues. Germline CDR1 reads MNHEY; CDR2 reads SVGAGI. After removal of 6 bases from V and 4 bases from J, the junction contained 8 bases not matched to a gene.

The chain is built from TRBV4-1 and TRBJ2-5, with TRBD2 identical over 8 bases. V lost 4 bases to trimming and J lost 5 bases; unmatched junction nucleotides: 6. CDR1 is MGHRA, CDR2 YSYEKL, per germline. The CDR3 sequence is 14 residues long. CDR3 in DNA: TGCGCCAGCAGCCTCGGGGGGGGCACGGAGACCCAGTACTTC. Its translation is CASSLGGGTETQYF.